This passage covers 16 T cell receptor beta chains from one sample sequenced in a study of blood T cell repertoires in COVID-19. The protocol was immunoSEQ multiplex PCR, while the TCRdb copy is restricted to in-frame clones and leaves out a portion. This sample has roughly 200,000 clones, with approximately 87% found just once. Sequenced: peripheral blood. The receptor set was obtained from a man aged 55 to 70 who had recovered from COVID-19.

CDR3 in amino acids: CATSARGRGSDEQYF. CDR3 sequence (DNA): TGTGCCACCAGTGCCCGGGGCAGGGGGTCAGACGAGCAGTACTTC. This chain links TRBV24-1 with TRBJ2-7; TRBD1 matches 7 bases. The CDR3 totals 15 residues. V was pared by 5 bases and J by 5 bases, with 11 bases of the junction left unmatched. CDR1 is KGHDR and CDR2 is SFDVKD in the germline V gene.

The chain combines TRBV7-9 with TRBJ2-7; 10 bases are a match to TRBD2. V was clipped by 5 bases and J by 0 bases; unmatched bases: 1. There are 14 residues in the CDR3. Germline CDR1 reads SEHNR; CDR2 reads FQNEAQ (reference sequence). CDR3 region: CASSRTSGSYEQYF. As DNA, the CDR3 is TGTGCCAGCAGCCGGACTAGCGGCTCCTACGAGCAGTACTTC.

V is TRBV27 and J is TRBJ2-1; D is possibly TRBD2 (5 bases). CDR1 and CDR2 (germline): MNHEY, SMNVEV (reference sequence). This CDR3 has 14 amino acids. V was shortened by 3 bases and J by 6 bases, with 12 bases between the two germline ends. The CDR3 protein is CASSFLAGVNEQFF. The CDR3 DNA reads as TGTGCCAGCAGTTTCTTGGCGGGTGTCAATGAGCAGTTCTTC.

The J gene is TRBJ1-1, the V gene TRBV7-9, with 7 nucleotides matching TRBD1. This CDR3 is 13 amino acids long. Trimming cost V 10 bases and J 1 base; bases outside gene matches: 6. The germline V gene has CDR1 SEHNR and CDR2 FQNEAQ (reference sequence). The DNA for the CDR3 is TGTGCCACCCACAGGGGCGCGAACACTGAAGCTTTCTTT. It codes for CATHRGANTEAFF.

The V call is TRBV18, the J call TRBJ1-1; 9 positions match TRBD1. Germline V gene sequence: CDR1 KGHSH, CDR2 LQKENI. The CDR3 loop spans 13 amino acids. Trimming at V came to 6 bases and at J to 3 bases, leaving 2 bases not matched to a gene. CDR3 loop: CASSGQGHTEAFF. The DNA for the CDR3 is TGTGCCAGCTCTGGACAGGGGCACACTGAAGCTTTCTTT.

This clone was seen more than once but under ten times. This chain connects TRBV5-1 to TRBJ1-4, with a weak D call TRBD1 (5 bases). This CDR3 contains 16 residues. Germline CDR1 is SGHRS and CDR2 is YFSETQ. The germline V and J ends were trimmed by 4 bases and 7 bases, with 20 bases remaining between them. CDR3 nucleotide sequence: TGCGCCAGCAGCCTAGACAGTGCCTCGATTCTTGAAAAACTGTTTTTT. Its translation: CASSLDSASILEKLFF.

This sequence joins TRBV11-1 and TRBJ2-5, with 7 bases fitting TRBD1. The length of the CDR3 is 15 residues. CDR1 and CDR2 from the germline V gene are SGHAT and FQDESV (reference sequence). The ends lost 5 bases at V and 2 bases at J; junction bases unmatched: 8. CDR3 in amino acids: CASSQAPTGQETQYF. The CDR3 nucleotides are TGTGCCAGCAGCCAAGCCCCGACAGGGCAAGAGACCCAGTACTTC.

This chain uses TRBV5-6 with TRBJ2-2; TRBD2 aligns across 12 bases. Trimming took 4 bases from V and 1 from J; bases not matched to a gene: 5. This CDR3 has 17 amino acids. The V gene's germline CDR1 is SGHDT and CDR2 YYEEEE. The CDR3 DNA reads as TGTGCCAGCAGCGTCCTGACTAGCGGGGGGAACACCGGGGAGCTGTTTTTT. It is translated as CASSVLTSGGNTGELFF.

The chain joins TRBV19 to TRBJ1-5; 9 bases are shared with TRBD1. Losses at the gene ends were 6 bases for V and 1 base for J; bases not matched to a gene: 7. There are 16 residues in the CDR3. Germline-derived CDR1 and CDR2 are LNHDA and SQIVND (reference sequence). The CDR3 region has the DNA TGTGCCAGTAGACAGGGGGCGAGGAGGAGCAATCAGCCCCAGCATTTT. This codes for CASRQGARRSNQPQHF.

The rearrangement uses TRBV24-1 and TRBJ2-5; TRBD2 matches 13 bases. The germline V gene has CDR1 KGHDR and CDR2 SFDVKD. Losses at the gene ends were 0 bases for V and 6 bases for J; bases not matched to a gene: 3. The CDR3 extends over 16 amino acids. The CDR3 DNA sequence: TGTGCCACCAGTGATTTGGGACTAGCGGGAGCACAGACCCAGTACTTC. The encoded protein is CATSDLGLAGAQTQYF.

This chain uses TRBV14 with TRBJ2-1; 10 positions agree with TRBD2. CDR3 length: 21 residues. V shed 0 bases and J 1 base; nucleotides not matched to a gene: 15. Germline assignment: CDR1 SGHDN and CDR2 FVKESK. CDR3 DNA sequence: TGTGCCAGCAGCCAAGAGTTCCTTCACAGCGGGAGGGCCGGATCCTACAATGAGCAGTTCTTC. It encodes CASSQEFLHSGRAGSYNEQFF.

Only a few counts were recorded for this clone. The rearrangement uses TRBV7-9 and TRBJ1-4, with a possible D match to TRBD1 (5 bases). The germline V and J ends were trimmed by 5 bases and 8 bases, with 12 bases remaining between them. CDR3 length: 13 amino acids. Germline-derived CDR1 and CDR2 are SEHNR and FQNEAQ (reference sequence). The CDR3 DNA is TGTGCCAGCAGCCGCGGGGCAGCAGAAAAACTGTTTTTT. It yields the protein CASSRGAAEKLFF. Full variable domain (missing parts from reference TRBV7-9 and TRBJ1-4): DTGVSQNPRHKITKRGQNVTFRCDPISEHNRLYWYRQTLGQGPEFLTYFQNEAQLEKSRLLSDRFSAERPKGSFSTLEIQRTEQGDSAMYLCASSRGAAEKLFFGSGTQLSVL.

V and J are TRBV6-1 and TRBJ2-6; 8 positions agree with TRBD1. Looked up from germline, CDR1 is MNHNS and CDR2 is SASEGT. The CDR3 length is 18 residues. V shed 1 base and J 1 base; nucleotides not matched to a gene: 6. CDR3 region: CASSEVGTGLSGANVLTF. Written as DNA, the CDR3 is TGTGCCAGCAGTGAAGTCGGGACAGGCCTATCTGGGGCCAACGTCCTGACTTTC.

The V call is TRBV19, the J call TRBJ2-7; 7 bases are shared with TRBD1. V shed 8 bases, J shed 2 bases, and the junction held 6 bases outside the gene matches. The CDR3 is made up of 13 amino acids. In germline, CDR1 is LNHDA, CDR2 SQIVND (reference sequence). The CDR3 region has the DNA TGTGCCAGTGCCCGGGACAGAGCCTACGAGCAGTACTTC. This sequence encodes CASARDRAYEQYF.

The CDR3 DNA is TGTGCCAGCCGAAGACAGGGAAACTACGAGCAGTACTTC. Translation: CASRRQGNYEQYF. The rearrangement joins TRBV6-6 to TRBJ2-7, with TRBD1 matching 7 bases. This CDR3 has 13 amino acids. Germline CDR1 is MNHNY and CDR2 is SVGAGI (reference sequence). The V gene end was trimmed by 8 bases and the J gene end by 3 bases; junction bases not matched to a gene: 7.

The chain links TRBV20-1 to TRBJ2-7, with a possible D match to TRBD2 (6 bases). The CDR3 has 10 amino acids. The V and J ends lost 7 bases and 4 bases respectively, with 8 bases between them. Germline V CDR1 and CDR2: DFQATT, SNEGSKA (reference sequence). CDR3 bases: TGCAGTGGGGGGGATTACGAGCAGTACTTC. Translation gives CSGGDYEQYF.